This T cell receptor beta chain was documented in a study of cytomegalovirus exposure and HLA in healthy donors. Each donor was healthy, and each was a bone marrow donor. Germline loops: CDR1 SGHAT, CDR2 FQDESV (reference sequence). CDR3 size: 15 residues. V was trimmed by 5 bases and J by 2 bases, leaving 10 bases between them. Amplification used 60 Vbeta primers and 13 Jbeta primers. Some clones are missing from TCRdb's copy, which holds only in-frame ones; the method was immunoSEQ multiplex PCR. Of about 140,000 clones in the sample, 8.9% were seen once. This clonotype was obtained from a woman aged 40-49 years in good health and CMV-seropositive. The chain recombines TRBV11-1 with TRBJ2-6; a weak D match, TRBD2 (5 bases). Specimen: PBMCs. As DNA, the CDR3 is TGTGCCAGCAGCACCCACGGGGCTGGGGCCAACGTCCTGACTTTC. It codes for CASSTHGAGANVLTF.